Following are 28 T cell receptor beta chains from one sample sequenced in a study of cytomegalovirus exposure and HLA in healthy donors. Researchers ran the PCR with 60 Vbeta and 13 Jbeta primers. The repertoire was sequenced with immunoSEQ multiplex PCR; TCRdb's copy has only in-frame clones and lacks some. Counted here are approximately 130,000 clones, approximately 77% occurring once; the ten biggest clones make up more than 1.1%. Sequencing was done on a sample of PBMCs. The source of these receptors is a woman aged 40 to 50 in good health and CMV-seronegative.

This chain links TRBV7-9 with TRBJ1-5; D ambiguous. This CDR3 is 13 amino acids long. Germline-derived CDR1 and CDR2 are SEHNR and FQNEAQ (reference sequence). V was shortened by 3 bases and J by 5 bases, with 8 bases between the two germline ends. CDR3 amino acids: CASSFPGDQPQHF. Here the CDR3 DNA reads TGTGCCAGCAGCTTCCCAGGTGATCAGCCCCAGCATTTT.

V is TRBV7-2 and J is TRBJ1-3; 8 nucleotides match TRBD1. The germline CDR1 and CDR2 sequences are SGHTA and FQGNSA. The CDR3 has 16 amino acids. V was pared by 5 bases and J by 0 bases, with 6 bases of the junction left unmatched. CDR3: CASSGRTGSSGNTIYF. In DNA, the CDR3 is TGTGCCAGCAGCGGCCGGACAGGGAGCTCTGGAAACACCATATATTTT.

This chain links TRBV6-5 with TRBJ1-1; no firm D call. This CDR3 spans 13 amino acids. Germline CDR1 reads MNHEY; CDR2 reads SVGAGI. Trimming pared 5 bases from V and 0 bases from J, leaving 7 bases between. In nucleotides, the CDR3 is TGTGCCAGCAGTCTCACAGTGAACACTGAAGCTTTCTTT. Translating it yields CASSLTVNTEAFF.

J is TRBJ1-2 and V is TRBV7-2; TRBD1 matches 7 bases. V shed 5 bases and J 5 bases; nucleotides not matched to a gene: 11. The germline gives CDR1 SGHTA, CDR2 FQGNSA. The CDR3 is made up of 15 amino acids. The CDR3 DNA reads TGTGCCAGCAGCCCTTCTAGGGGGCCGGGATATGGCTACACCTTC. Its protein is CASSPSRGPGYGYTF. Full variable domain (missing parts from reference TRBV7-2 and TRBJ1-2): GAGVSQSPSNKVTEKGKDVELRCDPISGHTALYWYRQSLGQGLEFLIYFQGNSAPDKSGLPSDRFSAERTGGSVSTLTIQRTQQEDSAVYLCASSPSRGPGYGYTFGSGTRLTVV.

The rearrangement uses TRBV30 and TRBJ1-5; D might be TRBD1 (6 bases). The ends were cut back, 3 bases at V and 5 bases at J, with 11 bases in the middle. Germline V gives CDR1 GTSNPN, CDR2 SVGIG (reference sequence). The CDR3 totals 13 residues. CDR3 protein: CAWSYRADQPQHF. CDR3 DNA: TGTGCCTGGAGCTACAGGGCGGATCAGCCCCAGCATTTT.

The J gene is TRBJ2-7, the V gene TRBV7-8, with 8 bases lining up with TRBD2. V was pared by 4 bases and J by 3 bases, with 5 bases of the junction left unmatched. This CDR3 spans 14 amino acids. Germline CDR1 SGHVS, CDR2 FQNEAQ. CDR3 in amino acids: CASSSPGLGYEQYF. Here the CDR3 DNA reads TGTGCCAGCAGCTCGCCGGGACTAGGCTACGAGCAGTACTTC.

CDR3 loop: CASTGHGNSEAFF. The CDR3 DNA follows: TGTGCCAGCACGGGACACGGAAACTCTGAAGCTTTCTTT. The chain uses TRBV2 and TRBJ1-1; TRBD1 might be the D (6 bases). CDR3 length equals 13 residues. Looked up from germline, CDR1 is SNHLY and CDR2 is FYNNEI. V lost 7 bases and J 6 bases, leaving 15 bases between the germline ends.

The genes are TRBV2 and TRBJ1-2, with D hard to call. The ends were cut back, 3 bases at V and 8 bases at J, with 7 bases in the middle. The CDR3 consists of 11 residues. Germline CDR1 is SNHLY and CDR2 is FYNNEI. The CDR3 sequence: CASSEREGYTF. The CDR3 DNA sequence: TGTGCCAGCAGTGAGAGGGAAGGCTACACCTTC.

The gene calls are TRBV5-1 and TRBJ2-7; 8 bases align to TRBD1. This CDR3 spans 15 amino acids. Trimming took 4 bases from V and 0 from J; bases not matched to a gene: 6. CDR1 is SGHRS and CDR2 is YFSETQ in the germline V gene. Here the CDR3 reads CASSPGQGPSYEQYF. DNA for the CDR3: TGCGCCAGCAGCCCTGGACAGGGCCCCTCCTACGAGCAGTACTTC.

The gene calls are TRBV5-5 and TRBJ2-5; TRBD2 might be the D (6 bases). The CDR3 runs to 12 residues. Between the trimmed V and J ends, which lost 5 bases and 1 base, there was a span of 6 bases. Germline-derived CDR1 and CDR2 are SGHKS and YYEKEE (reference sequence). CDR3 amino acids: CASREGQETQYF. CDR3 coding DNA: TGTGCCAGCAGGGAGGGCCAAGAGACCCAGTACTTC.

As DNA, the CDR3 is TGTGCCAGCTCACCGAGGACAGGGTTAAACTATGGCTACACCTTC. Translating it yields CASSPRTGLNYGYTF. The chain combines TRBV18 with TRBJ1-2; 8 bases are a match to TRBD1. CDR3 length: 15 amino acids. The J segment lost 2 bases and the V segment lost 3 bases, leaving 5 bases of the junction unmatched. In germline, CDR1 is KGHSH, CDR2 LQKENI.

The chain employs TRBV28 and TRBJ1-5; perhaps TRBD1 as D (6 bases). The ends were cut back, 2 bases at V and 9 bases at J, with 8 bases in the middle. CDR3 length equals 12 residues. In germline, CDR1 is MDHEN, CDR2 SYDVKM. CDR3 nucleotide sequence: TGTGCCAGCAGTTTAATCAGGGGGCCCCAGCATTTT. Its protein product is CASSLIRGPQHF.

For the CDR3, the DNA is TGCGCCAGCAGCTTGGAATGGCGGGGGGTCGGAGAGACCCAGTACTTC. Its translation is CASSLEWRGVGETQYF. The rearrangement uses TRBV5-1 and TRBJ2-5; TRBD2 matches 8 bases. The V and J ends lost 0 bases and 4 bases, in that order; junction bases with no gene match: 8. The CDR3 length is 16 residues. Germline-derived CDR1 and CDR2 are SGHRS and YFSETQ.

In its sample, this clone was seen a few times. The rearrangement uses TRBV27 and TRBJ2-2; no clear D. Per the germline V gene, CDR1 is MNHEY and CDR2 is SMNVEV (reference sequence). The V and J ends lost 6 bases and 4 bases respectively, with 9 bases between them. CDR3 length equals 13 residues. The CDR3 spells CASSVQFTGELFF. CDR3 bases: TGTGCCAGCAGCGTACAGTTCACCGGGGAGCTGTTTTTT.

The CDR3, as DNA: TGTGCCAGCAGCCGCCAAGACAGGGAGGAAGCTTTCTTT. Residues: CASSRQDREEAFF. The chain carries TRBV5-6 and TRBJ1-1, with 7 bases fitting TRBD1. V trimming: 4 bases; J trimming: 8 bases; junction bases outside the gene matches: 8. This CDR3 region has 13 residues. CDR1 and CDR2 from the germline V gene are SGHDT and YYEEEE.

This clone was counted only a few times. This chain links TRBV5-6 with TRBJ1-4, with D possibly TRBD1 on 6 matching bases. The CDR3 has 16 amino acids. V was pared by 2 bases and J by 5 bases, with 16 bases between. Per the germline V gene, CDR1 is SGHDT and CDR2 is YYEEEE. The CDR3 nucleotides are TGTGCCAGCAGCTTCTGGGGAACAGGGCCGAATGAAAAACTGTTTTTT. Translating it yields CASSFWGTGPNEKLFF.

V usage is TRBV7-9 and J usage is TRBJ1-2, with TRBD1 as a possible D gene (5 bases). In germline, CDR1 is SEHNR, CDR2 FQNEAQ (reference sequence). The CDR3 sequence is 13 residues long. The V and J ends lost 1 base and 5 bases respectively, with 8 bases between them. This chain's CDR3 is CASSLGQGYGYTF. CDR3 sequence (DNA): TGTGCCAGCAGCTTAGGGCAGGGATATGGCTACACCTTC.

V is TRBV7-9 and J is TRBJ2-1; 7 bases match TRBD1. The CDR3 has 15 residues. Trimming took 4 bases from V and 0 from J; bases not matched to a gene: 3. The V gene's germline CDR1 is SEHNR and CDR2 FQNEAQ (reference sequence). CDR3 sequence (DNA): TGTGCCAGCAGCTCATGGACAGGCTCCTACAATGAGCAGTTCTTC. This codes for CASSSWTGSYNEQFF.

The chain has TRBV11-2 and TRBJ1-1, with 7 nucleotides matching TRBD1. After removal of 2 bases from V and 4 bases from J, the junction contained 13 bases not matched to a gene. This CDR3 has 17 residues. Per the germline V gene, CDR1 is SGHAT and CDR2 is FQNNGV. CDR3 nucleotides: TGTGCCAGCAGCTTAAGACAGGGCGGCGCGTTCAGCACTGAAGCTTTCTTT. Translation: CASSLRQGGAFSTEAFF.

The chain links TRBV19 to TRBJ1-6; D possibly corresponds to TRBD1 (6 bases). There are 14 residues in the CDR3. V was cut by 7 bases and J by 9 bases, with 16 bases left in between. Germline V gives CDR1 LNHDA, CDR2 SQIVND (reference sequence). The CDR3 region is CASMPGGRVSPLHF. The CDR3 DNA is TGTGCCAGTATGCCTGGGGGCAGGGTTTCACCCCTCCACTTT.

The chain has TRBV18 and TRBJ1-1; D is unresolved. CDR1 is KGHSH and CDR2 is LQKENI in the germline V gene. The CDR3 totals 13 residues. V was cut by 3 bases and J by 11 bases, with 16 bases left in between. The CDR3: CASSPYSGTGAFF. The CDR3 region has the DNA TGTGCCAGCTCACCCTATAGTGGCACCGGGGCTTTCTTT.

The V call is TRBV29-1, the J call TRBJ2-7; weak D call: TRBD1 (5 bases). V shed 4 bases and J shed 2 bases, with 9 bases lying between them. The CDR3 runs to 12 residues. Germline loops: CDR1 SQVTM, CDR2 ANQGSEA. The DNA of the CDR3 is TGCAGCGTTGCCAGGGAACCCTACGAGCAGTACTTC. It specifies CSVAREPYEQYF.

The CDR3 sequence: CASSPTEQYEQYF. CDR3 in DNA: TGTGCCAGCAGCCCGACAGAGCAATACGAGCAGTACTTC. The rearrangement uses TRBV28 and TRBJ2-7; tentative D call: TRBD1 (5 bases). Germline assignment: CDR1 MDHEN and CDR2 SYDVKM. V gave up 6 bases and J gave up 4 bases, with 13 bases separating them. CDR3 size: 13 residues.

This chain links TRBV29-1 with TRBJ2-1; 11 positions match TRBD2. V lost 0 bases to trimming and J lost 2 bases; unmatched junction nucleotides: 3. The germline gives CDR1 SQVTM, CDR2 ANQGSEA. CDR3 length: 16 amino acids. The CDR3 DNA reads as TGCAGCGTTGAAGAAGATAGCGGGGGGGCCTACAATGAGCAGTTCTTC. The encoded protein is CSVEEDSGGAYNEQFF.

This chain links TRBV6-1 with TRBJ2-7; 7 nucleotides agree with TRBD1. Germline V gene sequence: CDR1 MNHNS, CDR2 SASEGT. With V trimmed by 5 bases and J by 2 bases, 6 bases remained unmatched. The CDR3 is 14 residues long. CDR3 region: CASSSWDRTYEQYF. CDR3 coding DNA: TGTGCCAGCAGTAGCTGGGACAGAACCTACGAGCAGTACTTC.

The chain has TRBV5-6 and TRBJ2-1; TRBD1 might be the D (5 bases). Trimming pared 5 bases from V and 0 bases from J, leaving 15 bases between. From germline, CDR1 is SGHDT and CDR2 YYEEEE. This CDR3 has 16 amino acids. CDR3 loop: CASRAGLRISYNEQFF. DNA for the CDR3: TGTGCCAGCAGGGCAGGGCTACGGATCTCCTACAATGAGCAGTTCTTC. The whole variable domain, filled in from reference TRBV5-6 and TRBJ2-1, reads DAGVTQSPTHLIKTRGQQVTLRCSPKSGHDTVSWYQQALGQGPQFIFQYYEEEERQRGNFPDRFSGHQFPNYSSELNVNALLLGDSALYLCASRAGLRISYNEQFFGPGTRLTVL.

V and J are TRBV19 and TRBJ1-1; D is perhaps TRBD1 (5 bases). Per germline, CDR1 LNHDA and CDR2 SQIVND (reference sequence). V lost 4 bases and J lost 2, with 11 bases in between. The CDR3 is 14 amino acids. CDR3 region: CASSTGGGNTEAFF. DNA for the CDR3: TGTGCCAGTAGTACCGGGGGAGGCAACACTGAAGCTTTCTTT.

The V gene is TRBV30, the J gene TRBJ2-2, with D possibly matching TRBD2 (6 bases). Germline V gene sequence: CDR1 GTSNPN, CDR2 SVGIG (reference sequence). The CDR3 loop spans 15 amino acids. The germline V and J ends were trimmed by 4 bases and 3 bases, with 15 bases remaining between them. The CDR3 DNA is TGTGCCTGGAAGGAGGGGCCGTACTACACCGGGGAGCTGTTTTTT. Protein product: CAWKEGPYYTGELFF. Together with reference TRBV30 and TRBJ2-2, the CDR3 gives the full variable domain: SQTIHQWPATLVQPVGSPLSLECTVEGTSNPNLYWYRQAAGRGLQLLFYSVGIGQISSEVPQNLSASRPQDRQFILSSKKLLLSDSGFYLCAWKEGPYYTGELFFGEGSRLTVL.